This is a list of T cell receptor beta chains from one sample in a study of T cells expressing NK-cell markers. TCRdb re-called the 5' RACE reads; every CDR3 protein appears as one record, without DNA. Its table lists about 550,000 distinct CDR3 sequences. The sequenced material came from blood T cells: a sorted CD56 or NKG2C T cell subset, CD4+ or CD8+ T cells, or bulk PBMC T cells (not recorded which). These receptors were obtained from a man aged 18 to 30 in good health. Each CDR3 is given with its conserved first and last residue.

TRBJ2-1 | 16 | TRBV5-4 | CASSFARAGGLREQFF
TRBJ2-1 | 15 | TRBV4-3 | CASSQVWTGLDEQFF
TRBJ1-1 | 14 | TRBV7-3 | CASSPARDSSEAFF
TRBJ1-5 | 15 | TRBV15 | CATSRDGQNNQPQHF
TRBJ2-5 | 13 | TRBV29-1 | CSAGRVLQETQYF
TRBJ2-3 | 20 | TRBV18 | CASSRTIAGGAQTSTDTQYF
TRBJ2-1 | 14 | TRBV20-1 | CSAPRREDYNEQFF
TRBJ2-7 | 12 | TRBV29-1 | CSVEDENYEQYF
TRBJ1-6 | 16 | TRBV20-1 | CSARENRGIYNSPLHF
TRBJ2-5 | 18 | TRBV6-4 | CASSRLTHPARDKETQYF
TRBJ1-4 | 15 | TRBV6-5 | CASASNRDGQKRLFF
TRBJ2-7 | 16 | TRBV7-2 | CASSLGLGQGSYEQYF
TRBJ1-4 | 15 | TRBV5-1 | CASSLPGTGAEKLFF
TRBJ1-4 | 12 | TRBV7-2 | CASSGRNEKLFF
TRBJ2-5 | 16 | TRBV20-1 | CSSPRASGRPQETQYF
TRBJ2-7 | 15 | TRBV10-3 | CAISESRLSAGEQYF
TRBJ2-3 | 16 | TRBV3-1 | CASSQVRGGSTDTQYF
TRBJ2-5 | 20 | TRBV11-1 | CASSPPTGLAGGPASKTQYF
TRBJ1-1 | 15 | TRBV11-3 | CASSGSAQQGFKAFF
TRBJ2-1 | 14 | TRBV5-1 | CASSSGTGQHEQFF
TRBJ2-3 | 18 | TRBV11-1 | CASSPEVGWNRVPDTQYF
TRBJ1-6 | 14 | TRBV19 | CASETGGGNSPLHF
TRBJ1-4 | 16 | TRBV5-1 | CASSFRGAATNEKLFF
TRBJ2-7 | 12 | TRBV29-1 | CSVQDRPYEQYF
TRBJ2-1 | 13 | TRBV14 | CASGTSGISEQFF
TRBJ2-1 | 16 | TRBV2 | CASSTKAVGANNEQFF
TRBJ1-2 | 14 | TRBV7-9 | CASSSTEANYGYTF
TRBJ2-5 | 16 | TRBV7-9 | CASSLGVTSTVETQYF
TRBJ2-5 | 13 | TRBV6-5 | CASSLTARETQYF